This T cell receptor (beta chain) was identified in a study of CD8+CD57+ T cells in acquired aplastic anemia (dated by TCRdb to 2016 to 2019). Context from the whole study: Extracted DNA from sorted CD4+ and CD8+ cells averaged around 2.9 ug, ranging from roughly 0.17 to 27.4 ug. CD8+CD57+ expansion was defined as frequency above the mean frequency observed in healthy subjects.

With respect to this clonotype: Its specific antigen is unknown. Base qualities were left out, and no much larger clone turns up one base away.

TCR beta VDJ combination and CDR3 sequence profiling used genomic DNA as the template. TCR repertoire sequencing was run on an Illumina HiSeq 2000. Regarding the original processing steps: TRBV/TRBJ rearrangement plots, CDR3 size and DJ length profiles, and Simpson's diversity index were used to evaluate the repertoires. Whichever DNA sequence was most abundant in the deep sequencing data was defined as the immunodominant clone. CDR3 amino acid sequences were checked for sharing between subjects and were compared against published repertoires and the VDJdb database. TCRdb cleaned the public reads at Q25 with fastp, built clones with MiXCR and kept in-frame beta chains. Entries are consolidated by CDR3 protein sequence, retaining the most common genes and DNA. The authors' filters were not applied to this entry. The sample yields under 200,000 distinct CDR3 sequences; around half were counted once. Clones ranked in the top ten supply approximately 9.4% of the sample.

Measured from the cysteine to the phenylalanine, the CDR3 is 15 residues long. Just the 45-base CDR3 DNA is kept, in frame starting at base 1. CDR1 and CDR2 are drawn from the germline V gene: MRHNA, SNTAGT. V drops 2 bases and J drops 1 base, leaving 9 bases in between. Flow cytometry had shown CD8+CD57+ cell expansion in the patients selected for sequencing. Severe acquired aplastic anemia was diagnosed in all patients according to International Study of Aplastic Anemia and Agranulocytosis and Camitta criteria. No patient had received any therapy when blood was sampled. In this study, sorted CD4+ and CD8+ T cells from the blood of healthy subjects and of severe aplastic anemia patients had their TCR repertoires deep-sequenced. Patients were enrolled under clinicaltrials.gov protocols 00001620, 01623167, 00001397, 00071045, 00081523 and 00961064 in the USA. Ficoll-Paque density gradient centrifugation was used to isolate peripheral blood mononuclear cells. Before DNA was extracted, CD4+ and CD8+ T cells were sorted using either FACS or magnetic beads.

Study-level results and caveats: CD8+ Simpson's diversity did not differ significantly between patients and healthy controls (P=0.060). About 28 CD8+ CDR3 sequences were found in both patients and controls but appeared to be highly expressed in patients and within the immunodominant clones of the patients.

Material for sequencing was sorted CD4+, CD8+, or CD8+CD57+ T cells (not recorded which) from PBMCs. The source of this sequence is a human donor with aplastic anemia. The V gene is TRBV6-4 and the J gene is TRBJ2-1, with the identity of the D gene unclear. The DNA sequence is given as TGTGCCAGCAGTGACGGCACACAATCCTACAATGAGCAGTTCTTC. Protein translation: CASSDGTQSYNEQFF.